This T cell receptor beta chain was observed in a study of cytomegalovirus exposure and HLA in healthy donors. Study-wide results and caveats: Several V segments, TRBV6-2 and TRBV6-3 among them, could not be told apart and were dropped.

A note on this clone: What it binds is unknown.

V dropped 5 bases and J dropped 5; count of bases not matched to a gene: 5. This CDR3 comprises 14 residues. The germline V gene has CDR1 SGHTA and CDR2 FQGNSA. There were likely unrecorded immune exposures, though donors were nominally healthy when sampled. A multiplex PCR was run with 60 Vbeta primers and 13 Jbeta primers. Authors' processing steps: About 9.9 million shared chains were among around 80 million unique TCR beta chains counted in a later analysis. Using immunoSEQ multiplex PCR, the repertoire was profiled, and TCRdb retains in-frame clones only, with some absent. V and J calls and clone size come straight from that table; D and trimming were deduced from the DNA. The table lists about 73,000 clones, 75% of them singletons.

The specimen was PBMCs. The chain uses TRBV7-2 and TRBJ2-1, with 8 bases matching TRBD2. The receptor was isolated from a man in his 70s in good health and CMV-seronegative. CDR3 region: CASSPGGAHNEQFF. In DNA, the CDR3 is TGTGCCAGCAGCCCCGGGGGGGCCCACAATGAGCAGTTCTTC.